These 12 T cell receptor beta chains were all obtained from the same sample, sequenced in a study of cytomegalovirus exposure and HLA in healthy donors. Primers: 60 Vbeta forward and 13 Jbeta reverse. Profiling relied on immunoSEQ multiplex PCR, and the TCRdb table lists in-frame clones only, not all of them. The table shows 90,000 or so clones, with about four fifths occurring only once. Sequencing was carried out using PBMCs. These receptors were taken from a man in his sixties in good health and CMV-seronegative.

V usage is TRBV7-3 and J usage is TRBJ2-2; 10 bases map to TRBD2. CDR3 size: 17 residues. Germline V gene lookup returns CDR1 SGHTA and CDR2 FQGTGA. With V trimmed by 5 bases and J by 5 bases, 11 bases remained unmatched. The CDR3 DNA follows: TGTGCCAGCAGCCAAGCGGGGGGGCGTAGTGGGACCGGGGAGCTGTTTTTT. Translating it yields CASSQAGGRSGTGELFF. The full variable domain, with the rest looked up from reference TRBV7-3 and TRBJ2-2, is GAGVSQTPSNKVTEKGKYVELRCDPISGHTALYWYRQSLGQGPEFLIYFQGTGAADDSGLPNDRFFAVRPEGSVSTLKIQRTERGDSAVYLCASSQAGGRSGTGELFFGEGSRLTVL.

The chain has TRBV5-6 and TRBJ2-3, with 8 positions matching TRBD1. In germline, CDR1 is SGHDT, CDR2 YYEEEE. CDR3 length: 16 residues. Trimming took 3 bases from V and 6 from J; bases not matched to a gene: 12. The CDR3 is CASSSQTGVVGDTQYF. CDR3 in DNA: TGTGCCAGCAGCTCCCAGACAGGGGTGGTGGGGGATACGCAGTATTTT.

This chain links TRBV27 with TRBJ2-1; 8 bases fit TRBD2. V was pared by 4 bases and J by 9 bases, with 5 bases of the junction left unmatched. The CDR3 has 13 residues. CDR1 MNHEY and CDR2 SMNVEV come from the germline V gene (reference sequence). The CDR3 DNA sequence: TGTGCCAGCAGTTCCGGGACTAGGGGTGAGCAGTTCTTC. Its protein is CASSSGTRGEQFF.

V is TRBV6-1 and J is TRBJ2-5; D is ambiguous. Germline values: CDR1 MNHNS, CDR2 SASEGT. This CDR3 region has 14 residues. The V gene lost 2 bases and the J gene lost 2 bases, with 9 bases spanning the gap. DNA for the CDR3: TGTGCCAGCAGTGAAAGTTCTACTCAAGAGACCCAGTACTTC. It encodes CASSESSTQETQYF.

The sample holds a few counts of this clone. The rearrangement joins TRBV2 to TRBJ1-6; D unclear. Germline CDR1 reads SNHLY; CDR2 reads FYNNEI. This CDR3 has 15 amino acids. Trimming removed 6 bases at V and 1 base at J, with 10 bases between. CDR3 region: CASRQSRSYNSPLHF. CDR3 sequence (DNA): TGTGCCAGCAGACAGAGTAGGTCCTATAATTCACCCCTCCACTTT.

The rearrangement links TRBV11-3 to TRBJ2-5; D is perhaps TRBD1 (5 bases). Between the trimmed V and J ends, which lost 5 bases and 4 bases, there was a span of 8 bases. Germline assignment: CDR1 SGHNT and CDR2 YENEEA. This CDR3 is built from 12 residues. CDR3 DNA sequence: TGTGCCAGCAGCAGGGGCGGAGAGACCCAGTACTTC. Translating gives CASSRGGETQYF.

V gene TRBV4-1 combines with J gene TRBJ2-3; 8 nucleotides align to TRBD2. Germline loops: CDR1 MGHRA, CDR2 YSYEKL. V shed 0 bases, J shed 5 bases, and the junction held 7 bases outside the gene matches. This CDR3 has 16 amino acids. CDR3: CASSQDPGLGGDTQYF. DNA of the CDR3: TGCGCCAGCAGCCAAGATCCGGGACTAGGTGGAGATACGCAGTATTTT.

This rearrangement joins TRBV30 to TRBJ2-5; weak D call: TRBD2 (6 bases). The germline gives CDR1 GTSNPN, CDR2 SVGIG (reference sequence). V gave up 5 bases and J gave up 1 base, with 17 bases separating them. This CDR3 is 15 amino acids long. CDR3 amino acids: CAWASGGTIQETQYF. As DNA, the CDR3 is TGTGCCTGGGCTAGTGGGGGGACCATCCAAGAGACCCAGTACTTC.

The chain joins TRBV7-9 to TRBJ1-2; tentative D call: TRBD1 (6 bases). Trimming pared 3 bases from V and 7 bases from J, leaving 18 bases between. The CDR3 length is 15 residues. Germline CDR1 is SEHNR and CDR2 is FQNEAQ (reference sequence). CDR3 DNA: TGTGCCAGCAGCTTTAACAGGGACCTATGGGTTGGCTACACCTTC. This codes for CASSFNRDLWVGYTF.

This rearrangement joins TRBV27 to TRBJ2-3, with a tentative D call TRBD2 (6 bases). V gave up 6 bases and J gave up 0 bases, with 13 bases separating them. Germline CDR1 is MNHEY and CDR2 is SMNVEV (reference sequence). The CDR3 is 15 residues long. The CDR3 protein is CASSAQAGSTDTQYF. The CDR3, as DNA: TGTGCCAGCAGCGCCCAGGCGGGAAGCACAGATACGCAGTATTTT.

V and J are TRBV4-1 and TRBJ2-7, with 7 bases fitting TRBD2. Germline-derived CDR1 and CDR2 are MGHRA and YSYEKL. There are 16 residues in the CDR3. Losses at the gene ends were 4 bases for V and 2 bases for J; bases not matched to a gene: 11. CDR3 DNA: TGCGCCAGCAGCCTAGCTCACGGGACTACAACCTACGAGCAGTACTTC. Translated: CASSLAHGTTTYEQYF.

This chain links TRBV27 with TRBJ1-2; no firm D call. Germline V lookup: CDR1 MNHEY, CDR2 SMNVEV (reference sequence). This CDR3 region has 13 residues. Trimming removed 3 bases at V and 2 bases at J, with 7 bases between. The CDR3 loop reads CASSFSLNYGYTF. The CDR3 region has the DNA TGTGCCAGCAGTTTTTCACTCAACTATGGCTACACCTTC.